The 30 T cell receptor beta chains below all came from one sample that was sequenced in a study of T cells expressing NK-cell markers. Following a re-call of the 5' RACE reads, TCRdb has one entry per CDR3 protein and lacks DNA. The ten most abundant clones cover over 4% of a sample with fewer than 400,000 distinct CDR3 sequences. Sequenced input: blood T cells: a sorted CD56 or NKG2C T cell subset, CD4+ or CD8+ T cells, or bulk PBMC T cells (not recorded which). The receptors here all came from a man aged 18-70 years in good health.

The genes are TRBV28 and TRBJ2-1; the TCRdb D gene call, TRBD1, has no DNA to confirm it. CDR3 length: 16 amino acids. Germline V CDR1 and CDR2: MDHEN, SYDVKM. CDR3 loop: CASSSPRGPTYNEQFF.

The J gene is TRBJ1-3, the V gene TRBV6-5; TCRdb picks TRBD1, but there is no DNA to check that call. The length of the CDR3 is 16 residues. Germline CDR1 MNHEY, CDR2 SVGAGI. This chain's CDR3 is CASSFGTGLLGNTIYF.

The gene calls are TRBV5-1 and TRBJ1-2. Germline CDR1 is SGHRS and CDR2 is YFSETQ. The CDR3 sequence is 12 residues long. The CDR3 sequence: CASSSERLGYTF.

The V gene is TRBV28, the J gene TRBJ2-3; TCRdb picks TRBD1, but there is no DNA to check that call. The CDR3 contains 14 residues. Germline CDR1 MDHEN, CDR2 SYDVKM. CDR3 in amino acids: CASKIPGGTDTQYF.

The V call is TRBV12-3 or TRBV12-4, the J call TRBJ2-2; TCRdb selects TRBD1, and the lack of DNA leaves this call unchecked. The CDR3 has 16 amino acids. CDR3 amino acids: CASRPQGQLNTGELFF.

This chain's CDR3 is CSVTRAGGPYGEQFF. V usage is TRBV29-1 and J usage is TRBJ2-1; there is no DNA to check the TCRdb D call of TRBD2. CDR3 size: 15 residues. CDR1 is SQVTM and CDR2 is ANQGSEA in the germline V gene.

J is TRBJ2-2 and V is TRBV20-1. Germline CDR1 is DFQATT and CDR2 is SNEGSKA (reference sequence). The length of the CDR3 is 14 residues. The CDR3 spells CSAGGEIYTGELFF.

This rearrangement joins TRBV6-1 to TRBJ1-5; TCRdb's D gene call, TRBD1, goes unchecked for lack of DNA. The CDR3 runs to 16 residues. Germline V gene sequence: CDR1 MNHNS, CDR2 SASEGT. The CDR3: CASLKVGGGSNQPQHF.

The chain is built from TRBV20-1 and TRBJ2-5; TCRdb indicates TRBD2, and absent DNA this call remains unverified. CDR1 is DFQATT and CDR2 is SNEGSKA in the germline V gene (reference sequence). The CDR3 has 14 residues. CDR3 sequence reads: CSARERVGRETQYF.

The rearrangement joins TRBV19 to TRBJ2-2. The CDR3 contains 14 residues. Germline V gene lookup returns CDR1 LNHDA and CDR2 SQIVND (reference sequence). The CDR3 protein is CASTTYTAAGELFF.

The rearrangement uses TRBV6-2 or TRBV6-3 and TRBJ1-5; absent DNA, TCRdb's TRBD1 call cannot be checked. This CDR3 has 14 residues. Per the germline V gene, CDR1 is MNHEY and CDR2 is SVGEGT. The CDR3 spells CASKRGQGNQPQHF.

This chain joins TRBV19 and TRBJ2-4; the D call from TCRdb, TRBD2, cannot be confirmed without DNA. This CDR3 is 17 amino acids long. Germline V lookup: CDR1 LNHDA, CDR2 SQIVND (reference sequence). CDR3 residues: CASSIVQGRSAKNIQYF. Full variable domain (missing parts from reference TRBV19 and TRBJ2-4): DGGITQSPKYLFRKEGQNVTLSCEQNLNHDAMYWYRQDPGQGLRLIYYSQIVNDFQKGDIAEGYSVSREKKESFPLTVTSAQKNPTAFYLCASSIVQGRSAKNIQYFGAGTRLSVL.

The V call is TRBV6-4, the J call TRBJ2-1; TCRdb's assignment of TRBD1 cannot be checked, as there is no DNA. The CDR3 totals 17 residues. The germline V gene encodes CDR1 MRHNA and CDR2 SNTAGT. CDR3 sequence reads: CASRRQGQGIIGDEQFF.

V usage is TRBV5-1 and J usage is TRBJ1-2; TCRdb picks TRBD1, but there is no DNA to check that call. This CDR3 has 15 residues. CDR1 is SGHRS and CDR2 is YFSETQ in the germline V gene. The CDR3 here is CASSFQTGTGIGYTF.

The genes are TRBV2 and TRBJ2-2. Germline lookup yields CDR1 SNHLY and CDR2 FYNNEI. The CDR3 extends over 12 amino acids. CDR3 in amino acids: CATARGTGELFF.

The rearrangement joins TRBV12-3 or TRBV12-4 to TRBJ1-3; without DNA, the TCRdb call of TRBD1 cannot be checked. The CDR3 length is 16 residues. CDR3 loop: CASSVRGGGSGNTIYF.

The chain links TRBV18 to TRBJ2-7; TCRdb selects TRBD2, and the lack of DNA leaves this call unchecked. The CDR3 contains 13 residues. Germline assignment: CDR1 KGHSH and CDR2 LQKENI. CDR3: CASSPGLGYEQYF.

The CDR3 region is CASSFSGSREQYF. The chain couples TRBV6-5 to TRBJ2-7; TCRdb's D call of TRBD1 is untestable without DNA. Germline loops: CDR1 MNHEY, CDR2 SVGAGI. This CDR3 spans 13 amino acids.

The CDR3 reads CASSPTSGGVYVEQFF. This chain joins TRBV7-2 and TRBJ2-1; TCRdb indicates TRBD2, and absent DNA this call remains unverified. Germline V gene data show CDR1 as SGHTA and CDR2 as FQGNSA. CDR3 length: 16 amino acids.

The genes are TRBV27 and TRBJ1-2; checking the TCRdb D call of TRBD1 is not possible without DNA. Germline assignment: CDR1 MNHEY and CDR2 SMNVEV (reference sequence). This CDR3 contains 14 residues. CDR3 in amino acids: CASSSPLRHTGYTF.

The V call is TRBV7-2, the J call TRBJ1-6; absent DNA, TCRdb's TRBD1 call cannot be checked. There are 13 residues in the CDR3. In germline, CDR1 is SGHTA, CDR2 FQGNSA. The CDR3 here is CASIPTANSPLHF.

V and J are TRBV28 and TRBJ2-2; the D call from TCRdb, TRBD1, cannot be confirmed without DNA. Germline V gives CDR1 MDHEN, CDR2 SYDVKM. The CDR3 is made up of 13 amino acids. The CDR3 loop reads CASSLPGAGELFF.

The chain recombines TRBV28 with TRBJ1-6. CDR1 is MDHEN, CDR2 SYDVKM, per germline. There are 13 residues in the CDR3. CDR3 region: CASSFDGVSPLHF.

V gene TRBV6-1 combines with J gene TRBJ1-2; lacking DNA, the TRBD1 call made by TCRdb goes unchecked. The CDR3 is made up of 13 amino acids. The germline gives CDR1 MNHNS, CDR2 SASEGT. CDR3 region: CASVGRGRWGYTF.

The chain is built from TRBV6-1 and TRBJ2-1; absent DNA, TCRdb's TRBD2 call cannot be checked. Germline-derived CDR1 and CDR2 are MNHNS and SASEGT. CDR3 length equals 15 residues. The CDR3 region is CASSGRDSQGNEQFF.

The CDR3 reads CSATQGARNYGYTF. V usage is TRBV20-1 and J usage is TRBJ1-2; TCRdb designates TRBD1, a call that cannot be tested without DNA. From germline, CDR1 is DFQATT and CDR2 SNEGSKA (reference sequence). This CDR3 has 14 residues.

The chain is built from TRBV20-1 and TRBJ1-6. This CDR3 has 16 amino acids. CDR1 is DFQATT and CDR2 is SNEGSKA in the germline V gene (reference sequence). CDR3 amino acids: CSARDGGYRKGSPLHF.

The chain is built from TRBV12-3 or TRBV12-4 and TRBJ2-1; the TCRdb D gene call, TRBD1, has no DNA to confirm it. The CDR3 sequence is 15 residues long. CDR3 residues: CASRRTEDSYNEQFF.

This chain joins TRBV18 and TRBJ2-6. Germline V lookup: CDR1 KGHSH, CDR2 LQKENI. The length of the CDR3 is 16 residues. The CDR3 here is CASSPRRNSGANVLTF.

The chain couples TRBV5-6 to TRBJ2-3; the D call from TCRdb, TRBD2, cannot be confirmed without DNA. CDR3 length equals 13 residues. Germline-derived CDR1 and CDR2 are SGHDT and YYEEEE. CDR3 protein: CASSRTNTDTQYF.